The entry below describes one TCR beta chain. This clone's antigen is unknown. No quality values exist for individual bases; no much larger clone is one base distant. The record originates from a study of shared clonotypes between healthy human individuals (dated by TCRdb to 2018 to 2021). Some background on the complete study: Three men and a couple of women, aged 18 to 49 years, made up the cohort. To estimate repertoire size and how much clonotypes are shared between individuals, the study performed deep sequencing of blood TCR repertoires from 4 to 6 healthy adults. For each donor, CD4 naive and CD4 memory were each run on three plates, CD8 naive on two plates, and CD8 memory on one plate. Each donor's leukapheresis produced roughly between about 0.85 and 10 billion PBMCs. Libraries were prepared and TCR repertoires were sequenced by different laboratories using diverse techniques, in order to increase sequencing depth and limit assay-specific biases.

What the authors observed across the whole study: When a handful of donors were compared, the shared fraction of clonotypes was about 5.2% for naive CD4, around 4% for naive CD8, about 2.5% for memory CD4, and roughly 0.4% for memory CD8. Pairwise subsampling indicated that sequencing depth was expected to affect the degree of clonotype sharing among donors. Even with the large sequencing depth, rarefaction of the sorted-subset datasets indicated that sequencing was incomplete. Only blood was sampled, and tissue TCR repertoires likely differ from those in blood. Larger estimated clonotype richness was generally found for naive subsets than for memory subsets. Because the study included a small number of donors, the genetic and exposure-history diversity represented was limited. Compared with non-shared clonotypes, the clonotypes found in all four sorted-subset donors had higher generation probabilities.

TCR CDR3 regions were amplified from genomic DNA by multiplex PCR using the deep immunoSEQ assay. Extracted genomic DNA from each cell subset was spread evenly across all wells of several immunoSEQ 96-well plates, with each plate serving as a replicate. Each replicate PCR for sorted subsets received 150 to 250 ng genomic DNA, equal to roughly 30,000 T cell genomes. The purified libraries were quantified using a Qubit 3.0 fluorometer, sized with a Bioanalyzer 2100, and then quantified again using the KAPA Library Quantification kit. Every immunoSEQ 96-well plate was sequenced on a separate single-read 150-cycle Illumina NextSeq 550 flow cell. The authors' analysis ran thus. Because the immunoSEQ output included only junctional sequences and no quality scores, the filtering could not be the same as the filtering used for full-length reads. Sequences were annotated with PyIR, a Python wrapper for IgBLAST v1.9, using IMGT germline references to assign V/J genes and CDR3. Any read was removed if the V/J assignment was weak (E-value above 1e-6), the CDR3 was missing, or the read contained stop codons, out-of-frame junctions, or ambiguous translated residues. V3J clonotypes were defined as sequences sharing an identical inferred V gene, J gene, and CDR3 amino acid sequence. Percentage overlap between repertoires was computed as shared unique clonotypes divided by the size of the smaller repertoire. RTK rarefaction, the Chao1 estimator, and Recon v2.1 estimates of unobserved clonotypes were used to assess repertoire richness. Generation probabilities for all TCRbeta clonotypes obtained by the gDNA method from a handful of donors were computed using OLGA. This is the immuneACCESS table as TCRdb keeps it, with only in-frame sequences that have V and J called. A part of the clones is gone; compared with another copy, unresolved V genes explain less than half, and the rest is unexplained. The V and J calls and clone size come from that table; D and trimming were worked out from the DNA. A total of around 980,000 clones appear in this sample, approximately 80% of them only once. The ten largest clones represent more than 0.55% of the sample.

Donors were healthy HIV-negative adults with no recently reported acute infections or vaccinations. Every donor was a Caucasian adult living in Nashville, Tennessee, USA. CD4+ T cells were enriched by magnetic negative selection, after which naive cells were positively selected on CD45RA and the negative fraction was taken as the memory subset. Blood was collected by leukapheresis, and PBMCs were isolated by Ficoll-Histopaque density gradient centrifugation and then cryopreserved in liquid nitrogen vapor phase. Purity and quantity of every magnetically sorted T cell population were checked by analytical flow cytometry. From each sorted fraction, genomic DNA was isolated and quantified by UV absorbance on a Nanodrop 2000c. Specimen: memory CD4+ T cells from PBMCs. The cell subset or site label corresponds to: CD45RA-negative fraction. The TCR sequence derives from a man aged 18 to 35 in good health. Some clones in this sample may be carry-over from other donors' samples.

CDR3 sequence: CASTFGPRDGTEAFF. DNA sequence: TGTGCCAGCACCTTCGGACCCCGGGACGGCACTGAAGCTTTCTTT. The chain is made from TRBV28 and TRBJ1-1, with a tentative D gene TRBD1 over 5 matching bases. The V end loses 7 bases and the J end loses 4 bases, and a stretch of 19 bases separates them. The cysteine opens and the phenylalanine closes a CDR3 of 15 amino acids. Left in the record is the CDR3 DNA by itself, 45 bases read in frame from the first base. From the germline V gene, CDR1 is MDHEN and CDR2 is SYDVKM. With the portions outside the CDR3 filled from the reference TRBV28 and TRBJ1-1 genes, the complete variable region becomes DVKVTQSSRYLVKRTGEKVFLECVQDMDHENMFWYRQDPGLGLRLIYFSYDVKMKEKGDIPEGYSVSREKKERFSLILESASTNQTSMYLCASTFGPRDGTEAFFGQGTRLTVV.